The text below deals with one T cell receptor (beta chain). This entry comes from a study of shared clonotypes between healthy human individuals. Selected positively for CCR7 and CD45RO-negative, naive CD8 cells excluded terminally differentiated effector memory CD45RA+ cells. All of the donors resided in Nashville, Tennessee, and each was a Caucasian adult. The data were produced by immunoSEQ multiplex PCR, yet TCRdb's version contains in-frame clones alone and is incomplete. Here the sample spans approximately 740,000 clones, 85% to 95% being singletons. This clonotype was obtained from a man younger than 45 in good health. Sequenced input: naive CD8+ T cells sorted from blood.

The CDR3 reads CASSLQPWGDEQYF. The CDR3 bases are TGTGCCAGCAGTTTACAACCGTGGGGGGACGAGCAGTACTTC. The chain combines TRBV27 with TRBJ2-7; D is perhaps TRBD2 (6 bases). Trimming took off 2 bases at V and 5 bases at J, with 13 bases between the two ends. Germline CDR1 and CDR2: MNHEY and SMNVEV (reference sequence). CDR3 length equals 14 residues.